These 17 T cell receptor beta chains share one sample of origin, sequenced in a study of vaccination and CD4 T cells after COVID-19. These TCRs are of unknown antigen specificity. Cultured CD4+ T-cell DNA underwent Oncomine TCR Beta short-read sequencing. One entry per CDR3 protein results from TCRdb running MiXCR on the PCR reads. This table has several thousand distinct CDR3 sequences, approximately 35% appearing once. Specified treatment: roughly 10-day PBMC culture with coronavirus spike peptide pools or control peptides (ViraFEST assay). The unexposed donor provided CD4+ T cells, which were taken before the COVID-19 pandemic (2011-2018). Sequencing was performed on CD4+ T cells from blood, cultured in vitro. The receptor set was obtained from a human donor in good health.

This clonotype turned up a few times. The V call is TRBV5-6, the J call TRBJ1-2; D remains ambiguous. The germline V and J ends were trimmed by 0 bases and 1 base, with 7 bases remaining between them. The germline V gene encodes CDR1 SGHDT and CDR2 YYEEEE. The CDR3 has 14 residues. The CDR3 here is CASSLVSLNYGYTF. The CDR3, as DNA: TGTGCCAGCAGCTTGGTTAGCCTTAACTATGGCTACACCTTC.

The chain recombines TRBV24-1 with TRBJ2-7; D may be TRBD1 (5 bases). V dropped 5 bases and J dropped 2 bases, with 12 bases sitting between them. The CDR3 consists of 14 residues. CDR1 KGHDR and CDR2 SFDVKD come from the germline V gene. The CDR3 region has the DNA TGTGCCACCAGTGCCAACGACAGACCCTACGAGCAGTACTTC. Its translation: CATSANDRPYEQYF.

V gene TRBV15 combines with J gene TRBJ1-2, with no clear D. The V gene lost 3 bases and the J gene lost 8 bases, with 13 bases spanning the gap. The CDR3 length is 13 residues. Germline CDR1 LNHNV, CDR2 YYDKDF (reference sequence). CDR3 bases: TGTGCCACCAGCAGGGAGACACCCGGGGGCTACACCTTC. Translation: CATSRETPGGYTF.

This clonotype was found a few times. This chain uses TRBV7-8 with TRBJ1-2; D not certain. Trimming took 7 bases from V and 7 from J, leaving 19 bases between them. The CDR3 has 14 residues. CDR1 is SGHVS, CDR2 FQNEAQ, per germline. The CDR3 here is CASNPGDYSGGYTF. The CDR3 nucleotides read TGTGCCAGCAACCCCGGCGATTACTCTGGTGGCTACACCTTC. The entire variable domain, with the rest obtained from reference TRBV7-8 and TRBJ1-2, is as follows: GAGVSQSPRYKVAKRGQDVALRCDPISGHVSLFWYQQALGQGPEFLTYFQNEAQLDKSGLPSDRFFAERPEGSVSTLKIQRTQQEDSAVYLCASNPGDYSGGYTFGSGTRLTVV.

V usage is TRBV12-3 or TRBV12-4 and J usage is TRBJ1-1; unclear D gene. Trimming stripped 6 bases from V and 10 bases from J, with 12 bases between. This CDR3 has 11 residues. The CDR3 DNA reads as TGTGCCAGCAGCTCCCGGTTTTCAGCTTTCTTT. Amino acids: CASSSRFSAFF.

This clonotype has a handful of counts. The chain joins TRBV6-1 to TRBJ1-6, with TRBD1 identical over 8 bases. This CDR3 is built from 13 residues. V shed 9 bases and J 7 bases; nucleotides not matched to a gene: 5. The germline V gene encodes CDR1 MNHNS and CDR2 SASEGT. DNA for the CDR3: TGTGCCAGGGGGACAGGTGGAAATTCACCCCTCCACTTT. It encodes CARGTGGNSPLHF.

DNA for the CDR3: TGTGCCAGCAGCCTTTCTTACACAGATACGCAGTATTTT. This translates into CASSLSYTDTQYF. The chain joins TRBV4-2 to TRBJ2-3, with unresolved D. The length of the CDR3 is 13 residues. V was shortened by 4 bases and J by 2 bases, with 7 bases between the two germline ends. Germline V CDR1 and CDR2: LGHNA, YNFKEQ.

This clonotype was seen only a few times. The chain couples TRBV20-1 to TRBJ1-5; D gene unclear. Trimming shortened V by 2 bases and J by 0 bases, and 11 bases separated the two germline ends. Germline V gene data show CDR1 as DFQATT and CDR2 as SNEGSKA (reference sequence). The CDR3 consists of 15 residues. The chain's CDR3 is CSARTAASSNQPQHF. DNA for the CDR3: TGCAGTGCTAGAACGGCAGCCTCTAGCAATCAGCCCCAGCATTTT.

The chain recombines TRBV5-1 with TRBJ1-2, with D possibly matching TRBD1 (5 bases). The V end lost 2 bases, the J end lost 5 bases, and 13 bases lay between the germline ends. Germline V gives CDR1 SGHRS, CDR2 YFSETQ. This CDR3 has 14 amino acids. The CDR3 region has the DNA TGCGCCAGCAGCTTCCAGGGCTCGAATTATGGCTACACCTTC. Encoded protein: CASSFQGSNYGYTF.

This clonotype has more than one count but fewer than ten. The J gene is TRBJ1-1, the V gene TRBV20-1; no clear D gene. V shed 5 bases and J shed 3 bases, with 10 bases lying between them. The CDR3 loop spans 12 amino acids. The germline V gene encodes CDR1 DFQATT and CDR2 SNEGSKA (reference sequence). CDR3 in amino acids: CSAPAWYTEAFF. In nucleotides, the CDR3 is TGCAGTGCTCCCGCGTGGTACACTGAAGCTTTCTTT.

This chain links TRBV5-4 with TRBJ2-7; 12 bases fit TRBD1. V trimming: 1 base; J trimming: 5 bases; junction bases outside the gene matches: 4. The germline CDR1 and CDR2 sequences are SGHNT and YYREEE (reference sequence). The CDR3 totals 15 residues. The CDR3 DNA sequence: TGTGCCAGCAGCTTGCCGGGACAGGGGGCGAACGAGCAGTACTTC. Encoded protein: CASSLPGQGANEQYF. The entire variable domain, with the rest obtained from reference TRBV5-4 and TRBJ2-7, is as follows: ETGVTQSPTHLIKTRGQQVTLRCSSQSGHNTVSWYQQALGQGPQFIFQYYREEENGRGNFPPRFSGLQFPNYSSELNVNALELDDSALYLCASSLPGQGANEQYFGPGTRLTVT.

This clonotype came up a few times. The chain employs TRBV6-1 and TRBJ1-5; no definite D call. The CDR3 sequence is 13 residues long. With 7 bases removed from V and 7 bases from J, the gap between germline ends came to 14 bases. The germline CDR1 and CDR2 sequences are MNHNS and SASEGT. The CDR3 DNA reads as TGTGCCAGCAACCCGGTACGGAGCCAGCCCCAGCATTTT. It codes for CASNPVRSQPQHF.

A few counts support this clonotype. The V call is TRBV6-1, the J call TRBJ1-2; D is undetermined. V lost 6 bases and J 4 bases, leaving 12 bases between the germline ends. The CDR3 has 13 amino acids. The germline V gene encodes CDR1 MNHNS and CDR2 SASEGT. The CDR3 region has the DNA TGTGCCAGCAGCCCGGATCCCACCTATGGCTACACCTTC. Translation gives CASSPDPTYGYTF.

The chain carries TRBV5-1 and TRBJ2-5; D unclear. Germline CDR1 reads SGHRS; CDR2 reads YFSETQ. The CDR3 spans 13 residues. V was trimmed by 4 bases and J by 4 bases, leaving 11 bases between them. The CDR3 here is CASSPDWGETQYF. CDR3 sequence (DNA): TGCGCCAGCAGCCCCGATTGGGGAGAGACCCAGTACTTC.

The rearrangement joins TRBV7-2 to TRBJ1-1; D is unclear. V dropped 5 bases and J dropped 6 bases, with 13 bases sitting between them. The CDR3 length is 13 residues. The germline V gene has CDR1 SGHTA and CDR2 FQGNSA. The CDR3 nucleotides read TGTGCCAGCAGCCACCTTCAGGACTCTGAAGCTTTCTTT. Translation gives CASSHLQDSEAFF.

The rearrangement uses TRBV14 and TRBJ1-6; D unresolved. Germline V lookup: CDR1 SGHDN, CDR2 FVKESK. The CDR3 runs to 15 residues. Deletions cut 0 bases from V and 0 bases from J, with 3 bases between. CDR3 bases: TGTGCCAGCAGCCAAGACAGCTCCTATAATTCACCCCTCCACTTT. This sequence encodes CASSQDSSYNSPLHF. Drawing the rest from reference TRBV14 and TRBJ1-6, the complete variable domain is EAGVTQFPSHSVIEKGQTVTLRCDPISGHDNLYWYRRVMGKEIKFLLHFVKESKQDESGMPNNRFLAERTGGTYSTLKVQPAELEDSGVYFCASSQDSSYNSPLHFGNGTRLTVT.

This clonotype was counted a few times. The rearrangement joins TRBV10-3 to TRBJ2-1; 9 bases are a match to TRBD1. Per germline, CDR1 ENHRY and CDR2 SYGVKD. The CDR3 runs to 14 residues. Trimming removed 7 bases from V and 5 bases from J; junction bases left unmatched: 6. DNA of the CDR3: TGTGCCATCAATGACAGGGGGAAGGACAATGAGCAGTTCTTC. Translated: CAINDRGKDNEQFF.